This entry features one T cell receptor beta chain sequence. Its specificity is unknown. This record comes from a study of T cell responses to AZD1222 COVID-19 vaccine. Per germline, CDR1 KGHSH and CDR2 LQKENI. V dropped 1 base and J dropped 4; count of bases not matched to a gene: 4. The CDR3 covers 16 residues. Regarding the study as a whole: Repertoires were obtained only post-peak T cell response. Donors in the cohort were predominantly white British and more often female, and clonal diversity was possibly underestimated. Reportedly, nearly half of unique spike TCRs recognized epitopes outside B.1.351/B.1.1.7 mutations.

Libraries were prepared by immunoSEQ multiplex PCR; TCRdb keeps only in-frame clonotypes and omits some of them. This sample has approximately 90,000 clones, with nearly 90% found just once. Sequenced here: peripheral blood, sampled on day 0 of AZD1222 vaccination. The chain carries TRBV18 and TRBJ2-2; 9 positions agree with TRBD2. The clonotype comes from an adult in good health. CDR3 region: CASSPRRRGGTGELFF. The CDR3 region has the DNA TGTGCCAGCTCACCACGTCGGCGGGGGGGCACCGGGGAGCTGTTTTTT.